This section outlines one TCR beta chain sequence together with its context. Expressed TCRB transcripts were sequenced after all isolated RNA was converted to cDNA. Sequenced by immunoSEQ multiplex PCR; TCRdb stores in-frame clones only, minus some. Of 240,000 or so clones listed, 68% were seen once; the top ten hold around 0.05%. The data belong to a study of beta chain features in type 1 diabetes. CDR3 length: 17 amino acids. V dropped 5 bases and J dropped 0 bases, with 20 bases sitting between them. Germline CDR1 SQVTM, CDR2 ANQGSEA. The chain uses TRBV29-1 and TRBJ1-5, with D possibly being TRBD1 (5 bases). Source material: naive CD4+ T cells from blood. This TCR was recovered from a man between 25 and 39 years old in good health. Here the CDR3 reads CSVMGGPRGNSNQPQHF. Written as DNA, the CDR3 is TGCAGCGTTATGGGAGGGCCAAGGGGCAATAGCAATCAGCCCCAGCATTTT.